This is a list of T cell receptor beta chains from one sample in a study of cytomegalovirus exposure and HLA in healthy donors. Only in-frame clones appear in the TCRdb table, and some are missing; sequencing was by immunoSEQ multiplex PCR. Of under 110,000 clones listed, under 80% were seen once; the top ten hold roughly 6.5%. Sequenced input: PBMCs. All receptors come from a woman in her forties or fifties in good health and CMV-seropositive. The conserved cysteine and the conserved F or W are not part of the CDR3 here.

V gene	J gene	CDR3 protein
TRBV7-9	TRBJ1-5	ASSLPGGQPQH
TRBV6-5	TRBJ1-2	ASSSLATGDYGYT
TRBV28	TRBJ1-2	ASSLTGRSYGYT
TRBV6-5	TRBJ1-5	ASARQAEQPQH
TRBV5-1	TRBJ1-6	ASSAGQGTSPLH
TRBV5-1	TRBJ2-3	ASSFGQGTDTQY
TRBV27	TRBJ1-4	ASSLRDRGFSEKLF
TRBV7-2	TRBJ2-1	ASSLVSPGGPGEQF
TRBV5-4	TRBJ2-3	ASSGGLAGKQDTQY
TRBV29-1	TRBJ1-2	SATGTGGSGYT
TRBV7-8	.	ASSLGSGGATYEQY
TRBV10-3	TRBJ2-2	AISYDRDTGELF
TRBV5-1	TRBJ1-4	ASSMGQGGEKLF
TRBV29-1	TRBJ2-1	SVSVGTGLTYNEQF
TRBV11-2	TRBJ2-3	ASSSLAGADTQY
TRBV6-4	TRBJ1-5	ASTEEEGVGQPQH
TRBV6-5	TRBJ2-5	ASSNRDRVETQY
TRBV2	TRBJ1-4	ASSYPGRAGQGKLF
TRBV5-1	TRBJ2-2	ASSLSVNTGELF
TRBV7-8	TRBJ2-1	ASSGGGRTHYNEQF
TRBV5-4	TRBJ1-1	ASSLDGGNTEAF
TRBV7-8	TRBJ2-5	ASSLDAGGTGGETQY
TRBV7-8	TRBJ2-2	ASSLAGLGTVYTGELF
TRBV11-2	TRBJ1-1	ASRPRGYTEAF
TRBV5-1	TRBJ1-2	ASSFGQGGDGYT
TRBV7-9	TRBJ1-5	ASSLAGDSNQPQH
TRBV2	TRBJ2-1	ASRDSFSYNEQF
TRBV6-5	.	ASSYLTEGHEQY
TRBV9	TRBJ2-2	ASSGGQYTGELF
TRBV5-1	TRBJ2-1	ASSLAPAGNYNEQF
TRBV28	TRBJ2-7	ASSLSGQGWHEQY
TRBV28	TRBJ2-3	ASSFRGHMVSDTQY
TRBV6-6	TRBJ1-1	AGSQGVGTEAF
TRBV7-7	TRBJ2-7	ASSPSRSDEQY
TRBV2	TRBJ1-2	ASSEWAQVDGYT
TRBV7-8	TRBJ2-1	ASSLGSSRYNEQF
TRBV5-1	TRBJ1-1	ASSPIGGLNTEAF
TRBV5-1	TRBJ1-2	ASSPPQGTYGYT
TRBV5-1	TRBJ2-5	ASSLDGSGDQETQY
TRBV6-6	TRBJ1-1	ASNLIAGNTEAF
TRBV4-3	TRBJ2-3	ASSQGGGLATDTQY
TRBV28	TRBJ1-5	ASSLSRYSNQPQH
TRBV29-1	TRBJ2-1	SVVGGSMDNEQF
TRBV9	TRBJ2-2	ASSVGGGRSTGELF
TRBV5-1	TRBJ2-2	ASKQGHTNTGELF
TRBV14	TRBJ2-7	ASSPGLTTYEQY
TRBV7-9	TRBJ1-1	ASSFSGGLGTEAF
TRBV2	TRBJ2-7	ASSAPGLATEQY
TRBV9	TRBJ1-2	ASSAQGAGYGYT
TRBV5-1	TRBJ1-4	ASSFGHGTLNEKLF
TRBV10-3	TRBJ1-1	AISVIPNSMNTEAF
TRBV19	TRBJ1-2	ASIDRSFGYGYT
TRBV11-2	TRBJ1-6	ASSLRFLTANNSPLH
TRBV1	TRBJ1-3	TSSLRDRGLWGNTIY
TRBV7-9	TRBJ1-1	ASSLSSRIF
TRBV18	TRBJ1-6	ASSFQGGGNSPLH
TRBV19	TRBJ1-1	ASSISRTANTEAF